This T cell receptor beta chain originates from a study of blood T cell repertoires in COVID-19. The wider study: PBMCs, B-cell-depleted T cells, or T cells were the source of the cDNA or gDNA that made up the material.

This table comes from immunoSEQ multiplex PCR, and its TCRdb copy is limited to in-frame clones, with some not included. The sample records roughly 300,000 clones, 75% to 95% being singletons. Cohorts were based on clinical histories the participants reported. Donors of Cohort 3 who recovered were those that had two negative PCRs, clearance, or symptom resolution. After removal of 7 bases from V and 5 bases from J, the junction contained 10 bases not matched to a gene. CDR3 length: 14 amino acids. Germline lookup yields CDR1 SEHNR and CDR2 FQNEAQ (reference sequence). Material: PBMCs or T cells enriched from blood (not recorded which). The chain has TRBV7-9 and TRBJ1-1, with TRBD1 identical over 7 bases. The receptor was isolated from a woman in her 30s who had recovered from COVID-19. CDR3 in amino acids: CASNRRQGGTEAFF. CDR3 nucleotide sequence: TGTGCCAGCAACAGACGACAGGGTGGAACTGAAGCTTTCTTT.